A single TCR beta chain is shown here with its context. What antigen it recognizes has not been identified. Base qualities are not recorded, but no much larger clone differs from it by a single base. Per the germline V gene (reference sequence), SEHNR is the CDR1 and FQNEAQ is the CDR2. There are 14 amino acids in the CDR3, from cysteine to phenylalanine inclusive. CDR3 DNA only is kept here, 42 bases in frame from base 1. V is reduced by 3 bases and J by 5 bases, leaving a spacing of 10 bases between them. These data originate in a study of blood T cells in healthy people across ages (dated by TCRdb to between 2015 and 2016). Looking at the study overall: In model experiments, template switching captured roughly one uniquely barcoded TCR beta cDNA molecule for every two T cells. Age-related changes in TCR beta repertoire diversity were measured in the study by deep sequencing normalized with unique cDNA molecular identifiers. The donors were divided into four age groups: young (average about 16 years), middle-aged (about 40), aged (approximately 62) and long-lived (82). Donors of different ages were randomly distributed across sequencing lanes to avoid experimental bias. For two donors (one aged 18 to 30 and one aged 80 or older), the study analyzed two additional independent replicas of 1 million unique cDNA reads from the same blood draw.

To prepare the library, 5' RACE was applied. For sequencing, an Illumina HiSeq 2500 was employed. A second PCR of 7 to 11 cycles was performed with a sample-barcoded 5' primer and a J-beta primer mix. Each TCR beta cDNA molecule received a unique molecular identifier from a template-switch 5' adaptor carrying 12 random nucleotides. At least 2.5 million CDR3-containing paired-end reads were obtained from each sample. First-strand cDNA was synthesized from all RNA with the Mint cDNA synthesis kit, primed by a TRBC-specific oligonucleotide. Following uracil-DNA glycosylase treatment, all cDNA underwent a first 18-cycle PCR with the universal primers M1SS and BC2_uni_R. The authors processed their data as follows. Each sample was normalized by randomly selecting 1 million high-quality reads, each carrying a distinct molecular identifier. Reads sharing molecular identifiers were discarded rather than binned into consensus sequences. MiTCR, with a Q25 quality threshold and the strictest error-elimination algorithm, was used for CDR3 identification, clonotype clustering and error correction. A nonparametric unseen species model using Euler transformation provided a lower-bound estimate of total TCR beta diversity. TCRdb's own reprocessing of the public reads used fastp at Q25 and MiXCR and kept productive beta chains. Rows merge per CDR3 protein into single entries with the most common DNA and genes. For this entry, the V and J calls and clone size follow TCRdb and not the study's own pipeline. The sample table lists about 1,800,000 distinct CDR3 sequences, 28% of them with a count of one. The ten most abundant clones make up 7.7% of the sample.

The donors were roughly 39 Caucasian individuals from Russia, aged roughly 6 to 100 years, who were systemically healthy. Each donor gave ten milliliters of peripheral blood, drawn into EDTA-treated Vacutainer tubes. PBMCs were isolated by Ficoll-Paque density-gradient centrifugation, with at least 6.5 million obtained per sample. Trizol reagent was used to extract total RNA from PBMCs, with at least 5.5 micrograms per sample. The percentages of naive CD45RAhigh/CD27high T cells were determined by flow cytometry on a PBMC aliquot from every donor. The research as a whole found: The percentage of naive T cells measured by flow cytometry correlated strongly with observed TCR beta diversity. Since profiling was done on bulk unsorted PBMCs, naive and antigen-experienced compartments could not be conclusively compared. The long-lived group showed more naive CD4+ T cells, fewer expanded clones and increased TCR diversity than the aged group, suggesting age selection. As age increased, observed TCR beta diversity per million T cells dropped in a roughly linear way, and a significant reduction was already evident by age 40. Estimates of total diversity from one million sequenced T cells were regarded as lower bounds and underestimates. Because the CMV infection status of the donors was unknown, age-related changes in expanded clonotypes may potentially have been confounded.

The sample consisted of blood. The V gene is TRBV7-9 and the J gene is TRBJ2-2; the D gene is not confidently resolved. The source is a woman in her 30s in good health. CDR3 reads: CASSFDTATGELFF. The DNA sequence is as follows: TGTGCCAGCAGCTTTGACACCGCGACCGGGGAGCTGTTTTTT.